The 18 T cell receptor beta chains below come from one sample, sequenced in a study of vaccination effects on CD4 cells after COVID-19 (dated by TCRdb to between 2020 and 2023). To identify antigen-specific CD4+ T cell clonotypes by their expansion, the ViraFEST assay first stimulated PBMC with viral peptide pools and then applied TCR sequencing. After less than eleven days of culture, CD4+ T cells were isolated with the EasySep CD4+ T cell isolation kit. Participants received two doses of either the BNT162b2 or the mRNA-1273 mRNA SARS-CoV-2 vaccine. Antigens for these TCRs are unknown. The library was produced with the immunoSEQ multiplex PCR assay. Held by TCRdb, this immuneACCESS table contains in-frame sequences only and omits some clones. Under half of the omission traces to an unresolved V gene where checked; the cause of the rest is unknown. For this sample the table gives more than 15,000 clones, of which 70% were detected only once. The ten largest make up approximately 10% of the sample.

The source was CD4+ T cells from PBMCs cultured with SARS-CoV-2 spike peptides, collected after COVID-19 vaccination. Reading the label with the study, this specimen's cell subset or site is: SARS-CoV-2 spike overlapping peptide pool stimulation. The receptor source for this set is a human donor who received a COVID-19 vaccine.

The J gene is TRBJ1-2, the V gene TRBV11-2, with 10 bases matching TRBD1. The CDR3 length is 14 residues. The germline gives CDR1 SGHAT, CDR2 FQNNGV. J was trimmed by 4 bases and V by 4 bases; bases with no gene match: 3. As DNA, the CDR3 is TGTGCCAGCAGCTCGGGACAGGGGACCTATGGCTACACCTTC. Amino acid sequence: CASSSGQGTYGYTF.

The chain combines TRBV6-6 with TRBJ1-1, with 8 bases that match TRBD1. The CDR3 covers 13 residues. CDR1 and CDR2 from the germline V gene are MNHNY and SVGAGI (reference sequence). V gave up 2 bases and J gave up 4 bases; unmatched junction bases: 0. The CDR3 nucleotides read TGTGCCAGCAGTTACGGGACAGGCACTGAAGCTTTCTTT. Protein sequence: CASSYGTGTEAFF.

As DNA, the CDR3 is TGCAGTGCTAGTCGTAGCGGGGCACCAGATACGCAGTATTTT. As protein: CSASRSGAPDTQYF. The chain couples TRBV20-1 to TRBJ2-3, with TRBD2 identical over 8 bases. Unmatched junction bases numbered 6, after V lost 3 bases and J lost 4 bases. CDR1 is DFQATT and CDR2 is SNEGSKA in the germline V gene (reference sequence). The CDR3 is 14 residues long.

The chain links TRBV5-4 to TRBJ2-3; D ambiguous. CDR1 SGHNT and CDR2 YYREEE come from the germline V gene (reference sequence). The CDR3 totals 12 residues. The V end lost 1 base, the J end lost 5 bases, and 5 bases lay between the germline ends. The CDR3 sequence: CASSLFLDTQYF. The CDR3 DNA sequence: TGTGCCAGCAGCTTGTTTCTAGATACGCAGTATTTT.

The chain uses TRBV6-5 and TRBJ2-7; D unresolved. Germline V gene sequence: CDR1 MNHEY, CDR2 SVGAGI. Trimming removed 2 bases from V and 6 bases from J, with 5 bases in between. The CDR3 contains 11 residues. The CDR3 is CASSYKSEQYF. The CDR3 nucleotides are TGTGCCAGCAGTTACAAGTCCGAGCAGTACTTC.

V is TRBV30 and J is TRBJ1-2; 8 bases fit TRBD1. There are 13 residues in the CDR3. Trimming at V came to 3 bases and at J to 5 bases, leaving 5 bases not matched to a gene. From germline, CDR1 is GTSNPN and CDR2 SVGIG (reference sequence). CDR3 sequence (DNA): TGTGCCTGGAGCAGGGGACAGGTATATGGCTACACCTTC. Translating gives CAWSRGQVYGYTF.

This chain connects TRBV6-1 to TRBJ1-1; possible D gene TRBD1, 5 bases. Trimming left V 4 bases short and J 5 bases short, with 20 bases between. CDR3 length: 16 residues. Germline CDR1 reads MNHNS; CDR2 reads SASEGT. The CDR3 DNA reads as TGTGCCAGCAGTGCCAACCCGGGGCGGTGGACAACTGAAGCTTTCTTT. Amino acids: CASSANPGRWTTEAFF.

The chain carries TRBV2 and TRBJ2-1; possibly TRBD2 for D (6 bases). Deletions cut 6 bases from V and 0 bases from J, with 15 bases between. CDR3 length equals 16 residues. Germline lookup yields CDR1 SNHLY and CDR2 FYNNEI. CDR3 nucleotides: TGTGCCAGCAGACTCTCTAGCGCAAGCTCCTACAATGAGCAGTTCTTC. Amino acids: CASRLSSASSYNEQFF.

The chain is built from TRBV4-1 and TRBJ2-5; 11 bases align to TRBD1. The CDR3 covers 17 residues. Germline values: CDR1 MGHRA, CDR2 YSYEKL. The ends lost 2 bases at V and 5 bases at J; junction bases unmatched: 10. The CDR3 nucleotides are TGCGCCAGCAGCCAACCGGACAGGGGGCTTCTAAGGGAGACCCAGTACTTC. It translates to CASSQPDRGLLRETQYF.

The CDR3 bases are TGTGCCAGCAGTGAAGCGTGGGGCGGGTCGGGCTATGGCTACACCTTC. It is translated as CASSEAWGGSGYGYTF. The chain is built from TRBV6-1 and TRBJ1-2; D perhaps matches TRBD1 (5 bases). In germline, CDR1 is MNHNS, CDR2 SASEGT. The V gene lost 0 bases and the J gene lost 4 bases, with 15 bases spanning the gap. There are 16 residues in the CDR3.

The rearrangement joins TRBV5-1 to TRBJ1-4; TRBD1 matches 7 bases. Trimming removed 4 bases from V and 6 bases from J; junction bases left unmatched: 9. The CDR3 runs 15 residues. The germline CDR1 and CDR2 sequences are SGHRS and YFSETQ. In DNA form, the CDR3 reads TGCGCCAGCAGCGCCGGGGACAGCCCCCATGAAAAACTGTTTTTT. This codes for CASSAGDSPHEKLFF.

DNA of the CDR3: TGTGCCAGCAGCTTAGGGGTTGATCAGCCCCAGCATTTT. This gives the protein CASSLGVDQPQHF. The chain links TRBV7-9 to TRBJ1-5; D call uncertain. Between the trimmed V and J ends, which lost 1 base and 5 bases, there was a span of 6 bases. The CDR3 loop spans 13 amino acids. Germline lookup yields CDR1 SEHNR and CDR2 FQNEAQ (reference sequence).

By its share, this clone is medium-sized. The chain employs TRBV30 and TRBJ2-7, with D uncertain. Trimming took 3 bases from V and 9 from J, leaving 12 bases between them. Germline V gives CDR1 GTSNPN, CDR2 SVGIG (reference sequence). This CDR3 has 11 amino acids. CDR3 in amino acids: CAWSAPRAQYF. For the CDR3, the DNA is TGTGCCTGGAGCGCCCCTAGGGCGCAGTACTTC. Using reference TRBV30 and TRBJ2-7 for the parts outside the CDR3, the full variable domain is SQTIHQWPATLVQPVGSPLSLECTVEGTSNPNLYWYRQAAGRGLQLLFYSVGIGQISSEVPQNLSASRPQDRQFILSSKKLLLSDSGFYLCAWSAPRAQYFGPGTRLTVT.

The chain joins TRBV28 to TRBJ1-1; a possible D gene is TRBD1 (6 bases). The V end was cut by 3 bases, the J end by 5 bases, with 10 bases between. The V gene's germline CDR1 is MDHEN and CDR2 SYDVKM. The CDR3 is made up of 13 amino acids. Here the CDR3 DNA reads TGTGCCAGCAGTTTGGGGGGGACAACTGAAGCTTTCTTT. This codes for CASSLGGTTEAFF.

This clone has only a few counts. V is TRBV5-4 and J is TRBJ1-4; D is perhaps TRBD1 (5 bases). Looked up from germline, CDR1 is SGHNT and CDR2 is YYREEE (reference sequence). There are 15 residues in the CDR3. The V and J ends lost 0 bases and 5 bases respectively, with 11 bases between them. In DNA, the CDR3 is TGTGCCAGCAGCTTGGGCGGGACGGGAAATGAAAAACTGTTTTTT. Encoded protein: CASSLGGTGNEKLFF.

The rearrangement uses TRBV5-4 and TRBJ2-1; no reliable D call. The germline CDR1 and CDR2 sequences are SGHNT and YYREEE (reference sequence). V shed 3 bases and J shed 8 bases, with 15 bases lying between them. The CDR3 totals 14 residues. This CDR3 reads CASSSRTDGDEQFF. The CDR3 nucleotides read TGTGCCAGCAGCTCGAGGACGGACGGCGATGAGCAGTTCTTC.

The CDR3 protein is CASSDRTGDKAEAFF. The CDR3 DNA is TGTGCCAGCAGCGACCGCACAGGGGATAAGGCTGAAGCTTTCTTT. The rearrangement links TRBV7-9 to TRBJ1-1; 7 nucleotides align to TRBD1. Germline V gene data show CDR1 as SEHNR and CDR2 as FQNEAQ (reference sequence). This CDR3 has 15 residues. The V segment lost 5 bases and the J segment 6 bases; nucleotides outside the gene matches: 12.

This chain links TRBV12-3 or TRBV12-4 with TRBJ1-1; D gene unclear. Deletions cut 0 bases from V and 4 bases from J, with 6 bases between. The CDR3 covers 13 residues. The CDR3 protein is CASSLARFTEAFF. CDR3 bases: TGTGCCAGCAGTTTAGCCAGGTTCACTGAAGCTTTCTTT.